This TCR beta chain was recorded in a study of CD8 T cells in ankylosing spondylitis (dated 2017 in TCRdb). About the investigation overall: The study set out to find disease-linked TCR variants by profiling T cell receptor beta repertoires in ankylosing spondylitis patients and healthy donors. Peripheral blood samples were taken, and synovial fluid was additionally collected from ankylosing spondylitis patients. The full study cohort was made up of about 25 ankylosing spondylitis patients and 108 healthy donors.

Reads for this sample came from an Illumina HiSeq 2500. TCR beta libraries were prepared by quantitative 5'-RACE with molecular barcodes. In the original analysis: A new computational method based on a probabilistic model of VDJ rearrangement was used to identify disease-linked TCR variants. The public reads were reprocessed in TCRdb via fastp at Q25 and MiXCR, keeping in-frame beta chains. Every entry covers one CDR3 protein and lists the most common genes and DNA from its rows. The V and J calls, along with clone size, are taken from TCRdb and not from the paper's own processing. Within this sample are 380,000 or so distinct CDR3 sequences, with around 20% of them counted one time only. In total, the top ten clones hold approximately 14% of the sample. To note about this clonotype: It lacks a known antigen. Base-call qualities are not available, and no considerably larger clone is one nucleotide away.

Study-level results and caveats: The disease-linked clones were reported as significantly enriched in matched synovial fluid samples from ankylosing spondylitis patients. Blood from ankylosing spondylitis patients appeared to be characterized by a TCR beta motif made up of several highly homologous amino acid variants. The disease-linked clones showed a CD8+ phenotype and occurred at relatively low frequencies in peripheral blood. Some motif variants had previously been reported in the synovial fluid and blood of reactive arthritis patients, which suggests shared mechanisms of disease initiation.

The clonotype comes from a male donor with ankylosing spondylitis or in good health (not recorded which). The sample consisted of blood, either unsorted or a sorted T cell fraction (not recorded which).

The sequenced DNA: TGTGCCAGTTGCCGACGGGACAGGGACATGGAGCAGTACTTC. The resulting protein is CASCRRDRDMEQYF. The V gene is TRBV12-3 or TRBV12-4 and the J gene is TRBJ2-7; TRBD1 fits 9 bases in the junction. V loses 9 bases at its end and J loses 7 bases; junction bases beyond the gene matches: 13. From the cysteine through the phenylalanine, the CDR3 covers 14 amino acids. Of all the DNA, just the CDR3 is kept, 42 bases in frame from base 1.